The 19 T cell receptor beta chains below all came from one sample that was sequenced in a study of cytomegalovirus exposure and HLA in healthy donors. PCR involved 60 Vbeta and 13 Jbeta primers. This table comes from immunoSEQ multiplex PCR, and its TCRdb copy is limited to in-frame clones, with some not included. The sample holds 80,000 to 95,000 clones; 81% are singletons and the top ten take under 2%. Material: PBMCs. The receptors come from a woman aged 25-40 years in good health and CMV-seronegative.

The chain uses TRBV14 and TRBJ2-2; D gene uncertain. CDR3 size: 17 residues. V gave up 0 bases and J gave up 6 bases, with 17 bases separating them. Per the germline V gene, CDR1 is SGHDN and CDR2 is FVKESK. As DNA, the CDR3 is TGTGCCAGCAGCCAAGATCTTGGCAGTGTCCCAGCCGGGGAGCTGTTTTTT. The encoded protein is CASSQDLGSVPAGELFF.

This clone was detected only once. The V gene is TRBV4-2, the J gene TRBJ1-6, with TRBD1 identical over 7 bases. Trimming at V came to 8 bases and at J to 7 bases, leaving 5 bases not matched to a gene. The CDR3 length is 13 residues. Germline V gives CDR1 LGHNA, CDR2 YNFKEQ. The CDR3 is CASRDSRNSPLHF. The CDR3 bases are TGTGCCAGCCGGGACAGTCGAAATTCACCCCTCCACTTT.

The rearrangement joins TRBV7-2 to TRBJ1-2, with D tentatively TRBD1 (6 bases). Germline V gene data show CDR1 as SGHTA and CDR2 as FQGNSA. V was trimmed by 5 bases and J by 5 bases, leaving 21 bases between them. The CDR3 consists of 16 residues. CDR3 in amino acids: CASSREVGQGSYGYTF. The CDR3 bases are TGTGCCAGCAGCCGGGAGGTGGGGCAGGGGAGTTATGGCTACACCTTC.

J is TRBJ2-7 and V is TRBV5-1; 10 positions agree with TRBD1. This CDR3 region has 12 residues. V lost 7 bases and J lost 5; bases outside the gene matches: 3. The V gene's germline CDR1 is SGHRS and CDR2 YFSETQ. CDR3 DNA: TGCGCCAGCGGACAGGGGGTGGACGAGCAGTACTTC. Amino acid sequence: CASGQGVDEQYF.

The chain recombines TRBV19 with TRBJ2-1, with 9 bases aligning to TRBD1. This CDR3 spans 15 amino acids. The junction had 4 bases not matched to a gene; V was cut back by 3 bases and J by 4 bases. Germline lookup yields CDR1 LNHDA and CDR2 SQIVND (reference sequence). This chain's CDR3 is CASSIRTGAYNEQFF. Written as DNA, the CDR3 is TGTGCCAGTAGTATCCGGACAGGGGCATACAATGAGCAGTTCTTC. Supplemented by reference TRBV19 and TRBJ2-1, the full variable domain reads DGGITQSPKYLFRKEGQNVTLSCEQNLNHDAMYWYRQDPGQGLRLIYYSQIVNDFQKGDIAEGYSVSREKKESFPLTVTSAQKNPTAFYLCASSIRTGAYNEQFFGPGTRLTVL.

This clone was observed a handful of times. The chain has TRBV9 and TRBJ2-7; 10 bases agree with TRBD2. Looked up from germline, CDR1 is SGDLS and CDR2 is YYNGEE. The CDR3 runs to 18 residues. Unmatched junction bases numbered 14, after V lost 0 bases and J lost 5 bases. CDR3 in amino acids: CASSVGLAGDYGYHEQYF. For the CDR3, the DNA is TGTGCCAGCAGCGTAGGTCTAGCGGGAGACTACGGGTACCACGAGCAGTACTTC.

The V call is TRBV6-5, the J call TRBJ1-1; D might be TRBD1 (6 bases). This CDR3 has 11 residues. CDR1 and CDR2 (germline): MNHEY, SVGAGI. V gave up 8 bases and J gave up 13 bases, with 17 bases separating them. In DNA, the CDR3 is TGTGCCAGCTTGATGACAGGCGGAGGTTTCTTT. Translated: CASLMTGGGFF.

V gene TRBV29-1 combines with J gene TRBJ2-3; TRBD2 matches 9 bases. Trimming at V came to 6 bases and at J to 1 base, leaving 8 bases not matched to a gene. The CDR3 runs 15 residues. In germline, CDR1 is SQVTM, CDR2 ANQGSEA. The CDR3 loop is CSVRAGLARTDTQYF. The CDR3 nucleotides read TGCAGCGTCAGGGCAGGACTAGCGCGCACAGATACGCAGTATTTT.

The table lists this clone with a count of one. The chain recombines TRBV7-8 with TRBJ2-6; a possible D gene is TRBD1 (5 bases). V was cut by 7 bases and J by 2 bases, with 12 bases left in between. The CDR3 is 15 amino acids. The germline CDR1 and CDR2 sequences are SGHVS and FQNEAQ. CDR3 coding DNA: TGTGCCAGCACCCGAAGCAGGGCTGGGGCCAACGTCCTGACTTTC. Encoded protein: CASTRSRAGANVLTF. Based on the CDR3 plus reference TRBV7-8 and TRBJ2-6, the full variable domain is GAGVSQSPRYKVAKRGQDVALRCDPISGHVSLFWYQQALGQGPEFLTYFQNEAQLDKSGLPSDRFFAERPEGSVSTLKIQRTQQEDSAVYLCASTRSRAGANVLTFGAGSRLTVL.

The rearrangement links TRBV18 to TRBJ1-4; D call uncertain. Trimming removed 1 base from V and 5 bases from J, with 20 bases in between. The germline CDR1 and CDR2 sequences are KGHSH and LQKENI. The CDR3 is 18 amino acids. Here the CDR3 DNA reads TGTGCCAGCTCACCACGAGTACAGAGCTTCCAATTGAATGAAAAACTGTTTTTT. This sequence encodes CASSPRVQSFQLNEKLFF.

The genes are TRBV27 and TRBJ1-1, with D perhaps TRBD1 (6 bases). CDR3 length equals 16 residues. Trimming cost V 6 bases and J 1 base, with 18 bases left between them. Germline V lookup: CDR1 MNHEY, CDR2 SMNVEV (reference sequence). For the CDR3, the DNA is TGTGCCAGCAGCCGCCGCAAGGGGGTTAAGAACACTGAAGCTTTCTTT. Encoded protein: CASSRRKGVKNTEAFF.

The chain is built from TRBV19 and TRBJ2-5, with D possibly matching TRBD1 (6 bases). The CDR3 is made up of 14 amino acids. The germline V gene encodes CDR1 LNHDA and CDR2 SQIVND (reference sequence). The V and J ends lost 1 base and 6 bases respectively, with 12 bases between them. The CDR3 region is CASSIAGTTKTQYF. CDR3 in DNA: TGTGCCAGTAGTATAGCCGGGACAACTAAGACCCAGTACTTC. Full variable domain (missing parts from reference TRBV19 and TRBJ2-5): DGGITQSPKYLFRKEGQNVTLSCEQNLNHDAMYWYRQDPGQGLRLIYYSQIVNDFQKGDIAEGYSVSREKKESFPLTVTSAQKNPTAFYLCASSIAGTTKTQYFGPGTRLLVL.

The chain links TRBV6-5 to TRBJ1-5; D unclear. V lost 6 bases to trimming and J lost 10 bases, with 16 bases between them. The CDR3 runs to 13 residues. Germline V lookup: CDR1 MNHEY, CDR2 SVGAGI. CDR3 residues: CASSSEGPRPQHF. Written as DNA, the CDR3 is TGTGCCAGCAGCTCCGAGGGCCCCAGACCCCAGCATTTT.

In nucleotides, the CDR3 is TGTGCCAGCAGCCAATCGGGGGCAAACACTGAAGCTTTCTTT. This translates into CASSQSGANTEAFF. This chain uses TRBV16 with TRBJ1-1; a possible D gene is TRBD1 (6 bases). Germline CDR1 KGHSY, CDR2 FQNENV. The CDR3 totals 14 residues. V was trimmed by 0 bases and J by 2 bases, leaving 7 bases between them.

V gene TRBV15 combines with J gene TRBJ1-1, with D possibly TRBD1 on 5 matching bases. The V end was cut by 4 bases, the J end by 1 base, with 19 bases between. This CDR3 is built from 17 residues. CDR1 and CDR2 (germline): LNHNV, YYDKDF (reference sequence). This CDR3 is CATSTSAGGAQNTEAFF. CDR3 DNA: TGTGCCACCAGCACTTCGGCGGGAGGGGCCCAGAACACTGAAGCTTTCTTT.

The V and J genes are TRBV28 and TRBJ2-1, with TRBD2 matching over 9 bases. V lost 6 bases to trimming and J lost 4 bases; unmatched junction nucleotides: 10. CDR1 is MDHEN and CDR2 is SYDVKM in the germline V gene. The CDR3 contains 16 residues. For the CDR3, the DNA is TGTGCCAGCAGACGAGAGACTAGCGGAGTTTACAATGAGCAGTTCTTC. Translation gives CASRRETSGVYNEQFF.

The V gene is TRBV14, the J gene TRBJ1-5, with D tentatively TRBD1 (5 bases). This CDR3 has 15 residues. Trimming took 1 base from V and 5 from J, leaving 12 bases between them. Germline CDR1 and CDR2: SGHDN and FVKESK. DNA of the CDR3: TGTGCCAGCAGCCAAGGGGGTGGGGCCGATCAGCCCCAGCATTTT. Encoded protein: CASSQGGGADQPQHF.

Here the CDR3 DNA reads TGTGCCAGCAGAGGACAGGGCTATGGCACTGAAGCTTTCTTT. Residues: CASRGQGYGTEAFF. V and J are TRBV28 and TRBJ1-1, with TRBD1 matching 8 bases. Germline CDR1 and CDR2: MDHEN and SYDVKM. This CDR3 region has 14 residues. The junction had 7 bases not matched to a gene; V was cut back by 6 bases and J by 4 bases.

The genes are TRBV5-8 and TRBJ1-5; TRBD1 matches 7 bases. The germline gives CDR1 SGHTS, CDR2 YDEGEE. With V trimmed by 10 bases and J by 1 base, 11 bases remained unmatched. CDR3 length: 15 residues. The CDR3 DNA is TGTGCCTCGTCTCGGAGGGGGCGAAGCAATCAGCCCCAGCATTTT. It codes for CASSRRGRSNQPQHF.